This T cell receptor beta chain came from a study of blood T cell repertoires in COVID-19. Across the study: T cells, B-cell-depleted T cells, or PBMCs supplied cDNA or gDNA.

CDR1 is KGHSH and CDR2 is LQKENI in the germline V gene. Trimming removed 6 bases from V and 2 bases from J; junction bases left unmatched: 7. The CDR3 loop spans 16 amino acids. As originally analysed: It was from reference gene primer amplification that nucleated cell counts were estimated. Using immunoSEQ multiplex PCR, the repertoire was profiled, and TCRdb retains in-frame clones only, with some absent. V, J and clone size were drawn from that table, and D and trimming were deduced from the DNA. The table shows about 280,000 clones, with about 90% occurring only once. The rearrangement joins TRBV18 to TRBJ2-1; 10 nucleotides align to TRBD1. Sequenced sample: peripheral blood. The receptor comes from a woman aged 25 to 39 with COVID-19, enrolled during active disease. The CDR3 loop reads CASSRDRGGTYNEQFF. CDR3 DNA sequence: TGTGCCAGCTCGCGGGACAGGGGTGGAACCTACAATGAGCAGTTCTTC.